The TCR beta chain described here comes from a study of neurological immune-mediated disorders. Overall study findings and caveats: HTLV-1-associated myelopathy had the most TCR clonal expansion, while multiple sclerosis had the least, a level that fell below healthy controls.

In the case of this clonotype: The antigen remains unidentified. One junction end does not reproduce the germline sequence, and a read error may be involved.

Germline V gene sequence: CDR1 DFQATT, CDR2 SNEGSKA (reference sequence). This CDR3 spans 14 amino acids. TCRdb re-called the 5' RACE reads through MiXCR, storing one row per CDR3 protein. This sample has 15,000 or so distinct CDR3 sequences, with roughly an eighth found just once. J is TRBJ2-7 and V is TRBV20-1; possibly TRBD2 for D (5 bases). This clonotype originated in a female donor with HTLV-1-associated myelopathy (HAM/TSP). Sequencing was done on a sample of CD8+ T cells from blood. CDR3 DNA sequence: TGCAGTGCTAGGGGTGAGGAAGTTGACTACGATCAGTACTTC. As protein: CSARGEEVDYDQYF.